The 30 T cell receptor beta chains given below trace back to one sample, sequenced in a study of TIL therapy for anti-PD-1-resistant metastatic lung cancer. Time point here: pre-treatment sample, taken before nivolumab and TIL therapy. Pleural nodules or supraclavicular lymph nodes made up most of the excised metastases sampled. This was the immunoSEQ v3 assay. Profiled with immunoSEQ multiplex PCR; TCRdb holds only in-frame clones, not every one. The sample shows roughly 50,000 clones, approximately 70% of them seen only once. The sequencing used tumor tissue, collected at baseline. The receptors originated from a person aged 25-80 years with non-small cell lung cancer.

The table lists this clone with a few counts. The CDR3 DNA follows: TGTGCCAGCAGCTTAGTCCAGGCGAGCTCCTATAATTCACCCCTCCACTTT. Translating gives CASSLVQASSYNSPLHF. The rearrangement joins TRBV11-2 to TRBJ1-6, with no clear D. Trimming took off 1 base at V and 0 bases at J, with 10 bases between the two ends. Germline loops: CDR1 SGHAT, CDR2 FQNNGV. The CDR3 has 17 amino acids.

This chain joins TRBV7-2 and TRBJ2-7, with D perhaps TRBD2 (6 bases). The germline V gene has CDR1 SGHTA and CDR2 FQGNSA. The V gene lost 2 bases and the J gene lost 13 bases, with 18 bases spanning the gap. The CDR3 consists of 13 residues. The CDR3 reads CASSLLAGGATYF. CDR3 in DNA: TGTGCCAGCAGCTTACTCGCCGGGGGTGCAACCTACTTC. The variable domain in full, with the rest retrieved from reference TRBV7-2 and TRBJ2-7, is GAGVSQSPSNKVTEKGKDVELRCDPISGHTALYWYRQSLGQGLEFLIYFQGNSAPDKSGLPSDRFSAERTGGSVSTLTIQRTQQEDSAVYLCASSLLAGGATYFGPGTRLTVT.

This sequence joins TRBV29-1 and TRBJ1-3; no clear D. Germline V gene sequence: CDR1 SQVTM, CDR2 ANQGSEA. This CDR3 has 11 amino acids. The V gene lost 1 base and the J gene lost 4 bases, with 2 bases spanning the gap. CDR3 in amino acids: CSVEGGNTIYF. The CDR3, as DNA: TGCAGCGTTGAAGGGGGAAACACCATATATTTT.

This clone was observed at least ten times. The V and J genes are TRBV5-1 and TRBJ2-7, with D possibly matching TRBD2 (6 bases). V was shortened by 4 bases and J by 2 bases, with 13 bases between the two germline ends. The CDR3 length is 14 residues. Germline V gene lookup returns CDR1 SGHRS and CDR2 YFSETQ. The CDR3 is CASSGISGAYEQYF. The CDR3 DNA reads TGCGCCAGCAGCGGGATTAGCGGTGCCTACGAGCAGTACTTC.

This chain joins TRBV5-1 and TRBJ2-2, with 10 nucleotides matching TRBD2. J lost 2 bases, V lost 4 bases, and 8 bases had no gene match. Germline lookup yields CDR1 SGHRS and CDR2 YFSETQ. The CDR3 is 17 amino acids. CDR3 DNA: TGCGCCAGCAGCCCTAGCGGGAGTAGAGGAAACACCGGGGAGCTGTTTTTT. Its translation is CASSPSGSRGNTGELFF.

The chain recombines TRBV19 with TRBJ2-2; 7 bases map to TRBD2. Germline CDR1 reads LNHDA; CDR2 reads SQIVND (reference sequence). Germline trimming cut 0 bases from V and 0 bases from J; bases unmatched to any gene: 4. The CDR3 has 17 amino acids. As DNA, the CDR3 is TGTGCCAGTAGTATAGAATTAGGACTAGCGAACACCGGGGAGCTGTTTTTT. Translating gives CASSIELGLANTGELFF.

The chain uses TRBV11-2 and TRBJ2-2, with a possible D match to TRBD1 (6 bases). Trimming took off 5 bases at V and 7 bases at J, with 11 bases between the two ends. This CDR3 region has 13 residues. Germline V gene sequence: CDR1 SGHAT, CDR2 FQNNGV. CDR3 sequence reads: CASSGTGFGELFF. CDR3 in DNA: TGTGCCAGCAGCGGAACAGGGTTCGGGGAGCTGTTTTTT.

The CDR3: CASSYLGSGPYEQYF. The CDR3 DNA reads TGTGCCAGCAGCTATCTTGGTAGCGGGCCCTACGAGCAGTACTTC. The chain has TRBV5-6 and TRBJ2-7; 7 nucleotides match TRBD2. Germline V lookup: CDR1 SGHDT, CDR2 YYEEEE. The V and J ends lost 3 bases and 2 bases, in that order; junction bases with no gene match: 8. This CDR3 has 15 residues.

The chain employs TRBV25-1 and TRBJ2-2; D gene unclear. V shed 7 bases and J shed 8 bases, with 8 bases lying between them. The CDR3 is 11 amino acids. Per germline, CDR1 MGHDK and CDR2 SYGVNS. The CDR3 reads CASTSLGELFF. The CDR3 DNA follows: TGTGCCAGCACTTCGTTAGGGGAGCTGTTTTTT.

The V and J genes are TRBV5-6 and TRBJ2-7; perhaps D is TRBD1 or TRBD2 (7 bases each). The CDR3 is 15 amino acids. Germline V gene data show CDR1 as SGHDT and CDR2 as YYEEEE. V was trimmed by 4 bases and J by 7 bases, leaving 21 bases between them. Here the CDR3 reads CASSLNGGRTGEQYF. The CDR3 nucleotides are TGTGCCAGCAGCCTTAACGGGGGGCGGACAGGAGAGCAGTACTTC.

This clone was recorded a few times. The J gene is TRBJ2-7, the V gene TRBV25-1; D tentatively reads TRBD1 or TRBD2 (5 bases each). This CDR3 contains 12 residues. Germline V gene sequence: CDR1 MGHDK, CDR2 SYGVNS. V was pared by 6 bases and J by 3 bases, with 9 bases between. The CDR3 is CASSPGGYEQYF. CDR3 nucleotide sequence: TGTGCCAGCAGCCCTGGGGGCTACGAGCAGTACTTC.

V and J are TRBV30 and TRBJ1-1; the match to TRBD1 covers 9 bases. The CDR3 is made up of 14 amino acids. V lost 8 bases to trimming and J lost 7 bases; unmatched junction nucleotides: 14. Germline V gene sequence: CDR1 GTSNPN, CDR2 SVGIG (reference sequence). CDR3 nucleotides: TGTGCCGTTGACAGGGGGTCCGCTTTTAGTGAAGCTTTCTTT. As protein: CAVDRGSAFSEAFF.

This clone was seen a handful of times. V usage is TRBV19 and J usage is TRBJ1-4, with 7 bases aligning to TRBD1. V trimming: 4 bases; J trimming: 0 bases; junction bases outside the gene matches: 2. This CDR3 comprises 15 residues. Germline assignment: CDR1 LNHDA and CDR2 SQIVND (reference sequence). CDR3 region: CASSRTGATNEKLFF. The DNA for the CDR3 is TGTGCCAGTAGTAGGACAGGCGCAACTAATGAAAAACTGTTTTTT. Supplemented by reference TRBV19 and TRBJ1-4, the full variable domain reads DGGITQSPKYLFRKEGQNVTLSCEQNLNHDAMYWYRQDPGQGLRLIYYSQIVNDFQKGDIAEGYSVSREKKESFPLTVTSAQKNPTAFYLCASSRTGATNEKLFFGSGTQLSVL.

CDR3: CASSLGTLLSGNTIYF. The CDR3 coding sequence is TGTGCCAGCAGCTTAGGGACACTGCTCTCTGGAAACACCATATATTTT. This chain links TRBV5-6 with TRBJ1-3, with D possibly TRBD1 on 6 matching bases. CDR1 SGHDT and CDR2 YYEEEE come from the germline V gene. Trimming stripped 2 bases from V and 0 bases from J, with 12 bases between. CDR3 length: 16 amino acids.

The V and J genes are TRBV4-1 and TRBJ1-1, with D possibly being TRBD1 (5 bases). V gave up 4 bases and J gave up 0 bases, with 12 bases separating them. This CDR3 comprises 15 residues. The V gene's germline CDR1 is MGHRA and CDR2 YSYEKL. Here the CDR3 DNA reads TGCGCCAGCAGCCCAGGGTACACCATGAACACTGAAGCTTTCTTT. It translates to CASSPGYTMNTEAFF.

V and J are TRBV6-6 and TRBJ2-1; 8 bases are shared with TRBD2. V gave up 0 bases and J gave up 6 bases; unmatched junction bases: 7. Per the germline V gene, CDR1 is MNHNY and CDR2 is SVGAGI (reference sequence). The CDR3 has 16 residues. Written as DNA, the CDR3 is TGTGCCAGCAGTTACTCCAGGGGTAGCGGGACCAATGAGCAGTTCTTC. Protein sequence: CASSYSRGSGTNEQFF.

This chain connects TRBV6-6 to TRBJ2-7, with 9 bases fitting TRBD2. J gave up 1 base and V 4 bases, and 8 bases lay outside the gene matches. The V gene's germline CDR1 is MNHNY and CDR2 SVGAGI (reference sequence). This CDR3 is built from 16 residues. The CDR3 sequence is CASSSLAGLFSYEQYF. In DNA, the CDR3 is TGTGCCAGCAGTTCACTAGCGGGCCTATTTTCCTACGAGCAGTACTTC.

V usage is TRBV9 and J usage is TRBJ2-3, with TRBD2 identical over 8 bases. There are 18 residues in the CDR3. Germline CDR1 SGDLS, CDR2 YYNGEE. The junction had 11 bases not matched to a gene; V was cut back by 0 bases and J by 2 bases. The CDR3 region has the DNA TGTGCCAGCAGCGTAGTTAGGGCGGGAGGCCTACTCACAGATACGCAGTATTTT. Amino acid sequence: CASSVVRAGGLLTDTQYF. Based on the CDR3 plus reference TRBV9 and TRBJ2-3, the full variable domain is DSGVTQTPKHLITATGQRVTLRCSPRSGDLSVYWYQQSLDQGLQFLIQYYNGEERAKGNILERFSAQQFPDLHSELNLSSLELGDSALYFCASSVVRAGGLLTDTQYFGPGTRLTVL.

The rearrangement links TRBV6-1 to TRBJ2-3; D ambiguous. This CDR3 is 14 amino acids long. V lost 1 base to trimming and J lost 3 bases, with 8 bases between them. The germline V gene has CDR1 MNHNS and CDR2 SASEGT. The CDR3 spells CASSEVTRTDTQYF. The CDR3 region has the DNA TGTGCCAGCAGTGAAGTAACCCGGACAGATACGCAGTATTTT.

The CDR3 here is CASSLVVGGSQPQHF. The DNA for the CDR3 is TGTGCCAGCAGCTTAGTGGTGGGGGGGAGTCAGCCCCAGCATTTT. This chain links TRBV7-2 with TRBJ1-5; perhaps TRBD1 as D (5 bases). CDR3 size: 15 residues. Between the trimmed V and J ends, which lost 1 base and 6 bases, there was a span of 13 bases. Looked up from germline, CDR1 is SGHTA and CDR2 is FQGNSA.

The chain joins TRBV25-1 to TRBJ1-4; 7 positions match TRBD1. Germline CDR1 reads MGHDK; CDR2 reads SYGVNS. The CDR3 has 14 amino acids. V lost 3 bases to trimming and J lost 4 bases; unmatched junction nucleotides: 2. CDR3 DNA: TGTGCCAGCAGTGAGACAGGGTATAATGAAAAACTGTTTTTT. As protein: CASSETGYNEKLFF.

V and J are TRBV6-5 and TRBJ2-7; D not resolved. The germline V gene has CDR1 MNHEY and CDR2 SVGAGI. The V gene lost 0 bases and the J gene lost 3 bases, with 12 bases spanning the gap. The length of the CDR3 is 15 residues. CDR3: CASSYSGPEYYEQYF. The DNA of the CDR3 is TGTGCCAGCAGTTACTCTGGACCAGAGTACTACGAGCAGTACTTC.

This clone has a handful of counts. The chain couples TRBV5-1 to TRBJ1-5, with 10 bases matching TRBD1. CDR1 and CDR2 (germline): SGHRS, YFSETQ. The CDR3 contains 14 residues. V was clipped by 4 bases and J by 8 bases; unmatched bases: 6. The CDR3 loop is CASSPQGTGEPQHF. In DNA, the CDR3 is TGCGCCAGCAGCCCCCAAGGGACAGGGGAGCCCCAGCATTTT.

The chain recombines TRBV5-6 with TRBJ2-3; D is tentatively TRBD1 or TRBD2 (5 bases each). Germline V lookup: CDR1 SGHDT, CDR2 YYEEEE. The CDR3 spans 14 residues. V shed 0 bases and J shed 2 bases, with 7 bases lying between them. The DNA of the CDR3 is TGTGCCAGCAGCTTGGGGGGACCCACAGATACGCAGTATTTT. Its translation is CASSLGGPTDTQYF. Full variable domain (missing parts from reference TRBV5-6 and TRBJ2-3): DAGVTQSPTHLIKTRGQQVTLRCSPKSGHDTVSWYQQALGQGPQFIFQYYEEEERQRGNFPDRFSGHQFPNYSSELNVNALLLGDSALYLCASSLGGPTDTQYFGPGTRLTVL.

This clone has a single count. The chain uses TRBV5-6 and TRBJ2-2; D ambiguous. The CDR3 has 15 residues. In germline, CDR1 is SGHDT, CDR2 YYEEEE. Trimming stripped 4 bases from V and 6 bases from J, with 16 bases between. CDR3 sequence: CASSRSGPGPGELFF. The CDR3 nucleotides are TGTGCCAGCAGCCGCTCCGGGCCCGGCCCCGGGGAGCTGTTTTTT.

This clone was detected only once. The chain recombines TRBV5-4 with TRBJ2-7, with D possibly matching TRBD2 (5 bases). Trimming removed 1 base at V and 3 bases at J, with 11 bases between. Germline loops: CDR1 SGHNT, CDR2 YYREEE (reference sequence). The CDR3 is 14 amino acids. This CDR3 reads CASSLTGTGYEQYF. DNA of the CDR3: TGTGCCAGCAGCTTGACGGGAACCGGCTACGAGCAGTACTTC.

V and J are TRBV4-3 and TRBJ2-2, with 7 bases fitting TRBD2. The V segment lost 0 bases and the J segment 4 bases; nucleotides outside the gene matches: 5. The CDR3 covers 16 residues. CDR1 and CDR2 (germline): LGHNA, YSLEER. Written as DNA, the CDR3 is TGCGCCAGCAGCCAAGAGTTGGGACTATTCACCGGGGAGCTGTTTTTT. Translated: CASSQELGLFTGELFF.

The chain carries TRBV19 and TRBJ2-3; 12 bases are a match to TRBD2. Per germline, CDR1 LNHDA and CDR2 SQIVND (reference sequence). The CDR3 length is 15 residues. Trimming cost V 3 bases and J 4 bases; bases outside gene matches: 2. For the CDR3, the DNA is TGTGCCAGTAGTATGCTAGCGGGAGGGCCAGATACGCAGTATTTT. As protein: CASSMLAGGPDTQYF.

The chain has TRBV5-1 and TRBJ2-5; TRBD2 agrees at 12 bases. This CDR3 has 16 amino acids. The germline V gene encodes CDR1 SGHRS and CDR2 YFSETQ. Losses at the gene ends were 0 bases for V and 5 bases for J; bases not matched to a gene: 5. CDR3 nucleotide sequence: TGCGCCAGCAGCTTGGGCGGACTAGCGGGGCAGGAGACCCAGTACTTC. It is translated as CASSLGGLAGQETQYF.

The V and J genes are TRBV4-3 and TRBJ2-3; tentative D call: TRBD1 (6 bases). V gave up 4 bases and J gave up 6 bases, with 11 bases separating them. Looked up from germline, CDR1 is LGHNA and CDR2 is YSLEER. The CDR3 totals 13 residues. The CDR3 bases are TGCGCCAGCAGCCCGAACCAGGGGGATACGCAGTATTTT. Residues: CASSPNQGDTQYF.